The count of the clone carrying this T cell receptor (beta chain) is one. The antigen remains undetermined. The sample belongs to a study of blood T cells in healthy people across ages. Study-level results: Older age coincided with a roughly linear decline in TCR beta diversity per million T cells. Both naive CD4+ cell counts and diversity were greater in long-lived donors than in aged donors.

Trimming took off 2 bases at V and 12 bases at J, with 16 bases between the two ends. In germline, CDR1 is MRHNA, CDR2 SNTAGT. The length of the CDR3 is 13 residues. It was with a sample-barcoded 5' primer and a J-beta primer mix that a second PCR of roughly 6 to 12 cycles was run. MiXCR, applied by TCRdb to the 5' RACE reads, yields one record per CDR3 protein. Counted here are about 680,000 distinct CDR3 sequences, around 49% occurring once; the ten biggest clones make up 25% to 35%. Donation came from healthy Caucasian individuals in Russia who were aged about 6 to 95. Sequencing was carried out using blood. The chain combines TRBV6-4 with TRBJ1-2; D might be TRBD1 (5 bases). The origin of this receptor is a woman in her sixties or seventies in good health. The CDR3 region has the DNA TGTGCCAGCAGTGACGACGCCCGGGGGGTACACACCTTC. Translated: CASSDDARGVHTF.